This is a list of T cell receptor beta chains from one sample in a study of T cells in Graves' hyperthyroidism and ophthalmopathy. TCRdb redid the calling of the multiplex PCR reads with MiXCR, one entry per CDR3 protein. The table has nearly 750,000 distinct CDR3 sequences, roughly 32% seen once. The sequenced sample consisted of blood. These receptors came from a woman aged 40-49 years with Graves' hyperthyroidism. Both conserved end residues are part of each CDR3. The D gene is left open where the match is weak. Clone size appears in some rows only: once, few, many, or a class for an expanded clone.

abundance,v_gene,j_gene,d_gene,CDR3nt,CDR3aa
many,TRBV29-1,TRBJ1-2,-,TGCAGCGTTGCGTCGCGTGGCGGCTACACCTTC,CSVASRGGYTF
few,TRBV7-9,TRBJ1-1,-,TGTGCCACAGGGAGGTGGACTGAAGCTTTCTTT,CATGRWTEAFF
many,TRBV7-2,TRBJ2-7,-,TGTGCCAGCAGCTCACCGTCCATGGTGGCCTACGAGCAGTACTTC,CASSSPSMVAYEQYF
-,TRBV12-3/TRBV12-4,TRBJ2-2,-,TGTGCCAGCCGACCTGGAGGTCTGGACGGGGAGCTGTTTTTT,CASRPGGLDGELFF
few,TRBV6-6,TRBJ1-2,-,TGTGCCAGCAGCCAACTCCACGACGGCTACTATGGCTACACCTTC,CASSQLHDGYYGYTF
many,TRBV10-3,TRBJ1-4,-,TGTGCCATCAGCGACGGGACACTTTACGAAAAACTGTTTTTT,CAISDGTLYEKLFF
many,TRBV3-1,TRBJ1-1,-,TGTGCCAGCAGCCGGGAGGCTGAAGCTTTCTTT,CASSREAEAFF
few,TRBV20-1,TRBJ2-7,-,TGCAGTGCTTTCGGTAGCGGCGCGTTAGCAGTCTACGAGCAGTACTTC,CSAFGSGALAVYEQYF
-,TRBV7-4,TRBJ1-5,-,TGTGCCAGCAGTCAGTTTTGGTCAAGCTTAGGGAATCAGCCCCAGCATTTT,CASSQFWSSLGNQPQHF
few,TRBV19,TRBJ2-2,-,TGTGCCAGTAGTATCGAACACTTGAACACCGGGGAGCTGTTTTTT,CASSIEHLNTGELFF
many,TRBV2,TRBJ1-1,-,TGTGCCAGCAGGGCACTCAGGGAGACTGAAGCTTTCTTT,CASRALRETEAFF
-,TRBV6-1,TRBJ2-7,TRBD2,TGTGCCAGCAGGACCGGGACTAGCGGACACGAGCAGTACTTC,CASRTGTSGHEQYF
many,TRBV11-3,TRBJ2-5,-,TGTGCCACATCATACGGGTTCCAAGAGACCCAGTACTTC,CATSYGFQETQYF
many,TRBV20-1,TRBJ1-5,-,TGCAGTGCAGAGCAGCCCCTGGGTACGACGGGCGTAGGGCTGCCCCAGCATTTT,CSAEQPLGTTGVGLPQHF
-,TRBV19,TRBJ1-6,-,TGTGCCAGTGCGCGGGACCGTAATTCACCCCTCCACTTT,CASARDRNSPLHF
-,TRBV6-5,TRBJ2-7,-,TGTGCCAGCAGTCCATGGACCAGGGACGAGCAGTACTTC,CASSPWTRDEQYF
many,TRBV6-4,TRBJ1-6,-,TGTGCCAGCAGTGATGAGCCGGGAAATAATTCACCCCTCCACTTT,CASSDEPGNNSPLHF
-,TRBV9,TRBJ2-1,TRBD2,TGTGCCAGCAGCATCCTAGCGGGGGCTCAAAATGAGCAGTTCTTC,CASSILAGAQNEQFF
few,TRBV12-3/TRBV12-4,TRBJ2-7,-,TGTGCCAGCAGTCCCTCCCCAGAGTTAGCGATCTACGAGCAGTACTTC,CASSPSPELAIYEQYF
few,TRBV10-3,TRBJ2-2,TRBD1,TGTGCCATCAGTCGGACAGGGCCCGAGGACACCGGGGAGCTGTTTTTT,CAISRTGPEDTGELFF
-,TRBV7-9,TRBJ1-1,-,TGTGCCAGCAGCTTCCTAAGGGGAGGGGAGACTGAAGCTTTCTTT,CASSFLRGGETEAFF
many,TRBV7-8,TRBJ1-6,-,TGTGCCAGCAGCTTAAATAAGGGGGAAGGGTCACCCCTCCACTTT,CASSLNKGEGSPLHF
many,TRBV10-3,TRBJ1-4,TRBD1,TGTGCCGCCTCGGACAGGTCGGAAGAAAAACTGTTTTTT,CAASDRSEEKLFF
-,TRBV5-4,TRBJ1-3,-,TGTGCCAGCAGCTTTCCAGGGGTGCGCTCTGGAAACACCATATATTTT,CASSFPGVRSGNTIYF
many,TRBV4-1,TRBJ1-5,-,TGCGCCAGCACCGAAGGGGTGATCGGCAATCAGCCCCAGCATTTT,CASTEGVIGNQPQHF
few,TRBV19,TRBJ1-1,-,TGTGCCAGTAGTGGCCGGGACGGATTAAAAACCACTGAAGCTTTCTTT,CASSGRDGLKTTEAFF
-,TRBV12-3/TRBV12-4,TRBJ1-6,-,TGTGCCAGCGTCCCCGGGGGGGGAATTAATTCACCCCTCCACTTT,CASVPGGGINSPLHF
-,TRBV25-1,TRBJ2-7,TRBD1,TGTGCCAGCAGTGAATTATCACGGGACAGGAACTACGAGCAGTACTTC,CASSELSRDRNYEQYF
many,TRBV25-1,TRBJ1-2,TRBD1,TGTGCCAGCAGAGGGACAGGTCGCGGCTACACCTTC,CASRGTGRGYTF
many,TRBV20-1,TRBJ1-2,-,TGCAGTGCTCGGGACGGAGAAACTAACTATGGCTACACCTTC,CSARDGETNYGYTF
once,TRBV6-1,TRBJ2-2,TRBD1,TGTGCCAGCGCAGAGCCGGGACAGGGGACGGTCGGCGGGGAGCTGTTTTTT,CASAEPGQGTVGGELFF
few,TRBV2,TRBJ1-3,-,TGTGCCAGCAGTGAGTCAGGGTCTGGAAACACCATATATTTT,CASSESGSGNTIYF
many,TRBV12-3/TRBV12-4,TRBJ1-6,TRBD1,TGTGCCAGCAGTCTAACAGGGGGCTGGAATTCACCCCTCCACTTT,CASSLTGGWNSPLHF
many,TRBV24-1,TRBJ1-2,-,TGTGCCACCAGTGATCCGGGGGTTAATGGCTACACCTTC,CATSDPGVNGYTF
-,TRBV6-5,TRBJ1-3,-,TGTGCCAGCAGTTACGAAGGGTTCTCTGGAAACACCATATATTTT,CASSYEGFSGNTIYF
many,TRBV6-2/TRBV6-3,TRBJ2-7,-,TGTGCCAGCAGTTACTCGCCTTACGAGCAGTACTTC,CASSYSPYEQYF
-,TRBV6-5,TRBJ1-1,-,TGTGCCAGCAGTCCTCCCCCCCCCACTGAAGCTTTCTTT,CASSPPPPTEAFF
-,TRBV6-1,TRBJ2-3,TRBD2,TGTGCCAGCAGCGGACTAGCGGGAGCGAACACAGATACGCAGTATTTT,CASSGLAGANTDTQYF
-,TRBV14,TRBJ1-2,-,TGTGCCAGCAGCCCCAACACTTTCGGGGTGGAGGGCTACACCTTC,CASSPNTFGVEGYTF
many,TRBV11-1,TRBJ1-1,-,TGTGCCAGCAGCACTCAGCTCGCGGTTGAAGCTTTCTTT,CASSTQLAVEAFF
-,TRBV20-1,TRBJ2-3,TRBD2,TGCAGTGCTAGAATGCGGGGGGGTGTCGCAGATACGCAGTATTTT,CSARMRGGVADTQYF